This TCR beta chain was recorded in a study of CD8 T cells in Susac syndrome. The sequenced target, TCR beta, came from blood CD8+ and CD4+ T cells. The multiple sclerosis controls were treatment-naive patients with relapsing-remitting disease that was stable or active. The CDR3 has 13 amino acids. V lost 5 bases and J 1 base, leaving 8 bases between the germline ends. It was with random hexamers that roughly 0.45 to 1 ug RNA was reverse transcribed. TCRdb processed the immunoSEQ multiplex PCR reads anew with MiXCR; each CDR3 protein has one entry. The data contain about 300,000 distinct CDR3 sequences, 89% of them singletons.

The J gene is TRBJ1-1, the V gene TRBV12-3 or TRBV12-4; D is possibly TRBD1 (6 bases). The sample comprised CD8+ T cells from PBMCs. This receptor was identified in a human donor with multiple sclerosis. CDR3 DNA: TGTGCCAGCAGTAGGGGGGGGAACACTGAAGCTTTCTTT. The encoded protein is CASSRGGNTEAFF.